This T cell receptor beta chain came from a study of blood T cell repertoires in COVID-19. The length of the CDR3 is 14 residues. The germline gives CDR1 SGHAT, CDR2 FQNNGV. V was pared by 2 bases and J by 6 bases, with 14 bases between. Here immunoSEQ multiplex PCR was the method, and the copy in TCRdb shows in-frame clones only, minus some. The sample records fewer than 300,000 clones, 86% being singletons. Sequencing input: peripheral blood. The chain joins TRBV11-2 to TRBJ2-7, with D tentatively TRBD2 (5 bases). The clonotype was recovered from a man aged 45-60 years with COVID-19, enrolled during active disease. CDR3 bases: TGTGCCAGCAGCTTAAGCGGCAAAATCGGCGAGCAGTACTTC. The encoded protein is CASSLSGKIGEQYF.